This T cell receptor (beta chain) was recovered during a study of cytotoxic CD8 clonotypes in ibrutinib-treated CLL. Data came from immunoSEQ multiplex PCR; TCRdb stores just in-frame clones and leaves some out. The sample comprises 50,000 to 65,000 clones, approximately 54% of which are singletons, and approximately 15% rests with the top ten. In its sample, this clone was seen many times. Trimming stripped 5 bases from V and 0 bases from J, with 12 bases between. Germline assignment: CDR1 MNHEY and CDR2 SMNVEV (reference sequence). The CDR3 contains 15 residues. J is TRBJ2-3 and V is TRBV27; TRBD1 might be the D (5 bases). Sequencing used PBMCs, obtained after 12 months of ibrutinib treatment. This receptor was taken from a human donor with chronic lymphocytic leukemia. For the CDR3, the DNA is TGTGCCAGCAGTCTACAGGTCCGGAGCACAGATACGCAGTATTTT. The encoded protein is CASSLQVRSTDTQYF.